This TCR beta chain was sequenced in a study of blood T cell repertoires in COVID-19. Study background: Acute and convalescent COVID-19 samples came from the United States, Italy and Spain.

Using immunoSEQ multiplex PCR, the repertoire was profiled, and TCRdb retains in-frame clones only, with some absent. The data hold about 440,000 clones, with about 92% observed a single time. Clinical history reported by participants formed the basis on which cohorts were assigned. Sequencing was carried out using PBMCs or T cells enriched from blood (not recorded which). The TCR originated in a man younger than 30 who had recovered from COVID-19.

DNA for the CDR3: TGTGCCAGCAGCCGGGGAACAGGGACAACTCTTGAAAAACTGTTTTTT. The encoded protein is CASSRGTGTTLEKLFF. The V and J genes are TRBV5-4 and TRBJ1-4, with D perhaps matching TRBD1 (6 bases). The CDR3 totals 16 residues. V was trimmed by 4 bases and J by 7 bases, leaving 20 bases between them. Germline V gene lookup returns CDR1 SGHNT and CDR2 YYREEE (reference sequence).